This entry lists 16 T cell receptor beta chains sequenced from one sample in a study of OX40 agonist ivuxolimab in advanced cancers. Assay: immunoSEQ multiplex PCR; the TCRdb copy retains only in-frame clones and omits some. The sample lists 65,000 to 80,000 clones, approximately 83% seen once, with 1.5% to 2% in the top ten. Material: CD4+ or CD8+ T cells sorted from blood, obtained in a trial of the OX40 agonist ivuxolimab. All receptors come from an adult with an advanced solid tumor such as melanoma, head and neck, liver or kidney cancer.

This chain links TRBV29-1 with TRBJ2-1; perhaps TRBD2 as D (5 bases). The germline V gene encodes CDR1 SQVTM and CDR2 ANQGSEA. CDR3 length: 13 amino acids. Trimming took off 4 bases at V and 3 bases at J, with 10 bases between the two ends. In DNA, the CDR3 is TGCAGCGTTGGACGAGGGCTCTACAATGAGCAGTTCTTC. This translates into CSVGRGLYNEQFF.

The chain links TRBV6-1 to TRBJ1-2, with 9 bases lining up with TRBD1. Germline CDR1 reads MNHNS; CDR2 reads SASEGT. The CDR3 sequence is 12 residues long. V lost 10 bases, J lost 6 bases, and 6 bases stayed unmatched. The CDR3 spells CATGQGRNGYTF. The CDR3 nucleotides are TGTGCCACCGGACAGGGGCGTAATGGCTACACCTTC.

As regards this clone: A read error is possible here, since a much larger clone lies one base away. The chain couples TRBV11-2 to TRBJ1-1, with D possibly matching TRBD1 (5 bases). CDR1 SGHAT and CDR2 FQNNGV come from the germline V gene. The CDR3 runs to 14 residues. The V end was cut by 0 bases, the J end by 0 bases, with 5 bases between. CDR3 residues: CASSLDRVNTEAFF. CDR3 in DNA: TGTGCCAGCAGCTTAGACAGGGTGAACACTGAAGCTTTCTTT.

This chain joins TRBV4-2 and TRBJ2-7; D remains unclear. Trimming stripped 0 bases from V and 3 bases from J, with 15 bases between. The CDR3 sequence is 16 residues long. Germline V gives CDR1 LGHNA, CDR2 YNFKEQ. The CDR3: CASSQENHLTNYEQYF. The CDR3 DNA is TGTGCCAGCAGCCAAGAGAATCACCTTACGAACTACGAGCAGTACTTC.

The V gene is TRBV29-1, the J gene TRBJ2-2, with TRBD2 matching 9 bases. CDR1 and CDR2 from the germline V gene are SQVTM and ANQGSEA. CDR3 length: 15 amino acids. Germline trimming cut 7 bases from V and 1 base from J; bases unmatched to any gene: 7. The CDR3 protein is CSATPTSGNTGELFF. CDR3 nucleotide sequence: TGCAGCGCGACGCCGACTAGCGGGAACACCGGGGAGCTGTTTTTT.

This chain links TRBV20-1 with TRBJ2-1; D is undetermined. Germline V lookup: CDR1 DFQATT, CDR2 SNEGSKA (reference sequence). This CDR3 contains 11 residues. Trimming shortened V by 7 bases and J by 6 bases, and 10 bases separated the two germline ends. This CDR3 is CSVTPLNEQFF. The CDR3 DNA is TGCAGTGTCACACCTCTCAATGAGCAGTTCTTC.

This clone was recorded once. The chain uses TRBV15 and TRBJ2-5, with 9 positions matching TRBD1. In germline, CDR1 is LNHNV, CDR2 YYDKDF (reference sequence). V lost 0 bases and J lost 6; bases outside the gene matches: 5. The CDR3 sequence is 15 residues long. The CDR3 loop is CATSREGQGGKTQYF. The CDR3 DNA is TGTGCCACCAGCAGAGAGGGACAGGGAGGAAAGACCCAGTACTTC. The entire variable domain, with the rest obtained from reference TRBV15 and TRBJ2-5, is as follows: DAMVIQNPRYQVTQFGKPVTLSCSQTLNHNVMYWYQQKSSQAPKLLFHYYDKDFNNEADTPDNFQSRRPNTSFCFLDIRSPGLGDTAMYLCATSREGQGGKTQYFGPGTRLLVL.

This clone was picked up one time. As DNA, the CDR3 is TGTGCCAGCAGCTTCGGCAGCCAAGAGACCCAGTACTTC. This encodes CASSFGSQETQYF. The chain links TRBV7-6 to TRBJ2-5; no clear D. This CDR3 is 13 amino acids long. Trimming cost V 3 bases and J 1 base, with 6 bases left between them. Germline V gene data show CDR1 as SGHVS and CDR2 as FNYEAQ.

V is TRBV2 and J is TRBJ1-6, with TRBD1 matching 7 bases. Germline trimming cut 6 bases from V and 8 bases from J; bases unmatched to any gene: 7. This CDR3 comprises 14 residues. Germline V gives CDR1 SNHLY, CDR2 FYNNEI. CDR3 nucleotides: TGTGCCAGCAGCGGACAGGTTAGGGATTCACCCCTCCACTTT. Its translation is CASSGQVRDSPLHF.

The chain employs TRBV18 and TRBJ1-1; D not resolved. The V and J ends lost 3 bases and 5 bases respectively, with 10 bases between them. The V gene's germline CDR1 is KGHSH and CDR2 LQKENI. CDR3 size: 13 residues. This chain's CDR3 is CASSPRVGTEAFF. The DNA for the CDR3 is TGTGCCAGCTCACCGAGGGTAGGGACTGAAGCTTTCTTT.

CDR3 sequence reads: CASSQDWSGLSGANVLTF. The CDR3 DNA reads as TGCGCCAGCAGCCAAGATTGGTCAGGGCTCTCTGGGGCCAACGTCCTGACTTTC. The V gene is TRBV4-1, the J gene TRBJ2-6; possible D gene TRBD1, 5 bases. CDR1 is MGHRA and CDR2 is YSYEKL in the germline V gene. Trimming removed 0 bases at V and 0 bases at J, with 12 bases between. The CDR3 is 18 residues long.

The chain carries TRBV7-7 and TRBJ2-2, with 9 bases matching TRBD1. The V segment lost 5 bases and the J segment 7 bases; nucleotides outside the gene matches: 11. The CDR3 is made up of 16 amino acids. Germline lookup yields CDR1 SSHAT and CDR2 FNYEAQ (reference sequence). Here the CDR3 reads CASSPGTGQGGGELFF. CDR3 DNA: TGTGCCAGCAGCCCGGGGACGGGACAGGGCGGCGGGGAGCTGTTTTTT.

The CDR3 region has the DNA TGTGCCAACAGAGCGGGACGGATGAATGAAAAACTGTTTTTT. This encodes CANRAGRMNEKLFF. The chain joins TRBV14 to TRBJ1-4, with a weak D call TRBD1 (5 bases). The ends were cut back, 10 bases at V and 5 bases at J, with 17 bases in the middle. Looked up from germline, CDR1 is SGHDN and CDR2 is FVKESK. CDR3 size: 14 residues.

This clone appeared a few times. The chain employs TRBV2 and TRBJ2-1; either TRBD1 or TRBD2 may supply D (6 bases each). The germline CDR1 and CDR2 sequences are SNHLY and FYNNEI. The V and J ends lost 7 bases and 6 bases respectively, with 19 bases between them. The CDR3 consists of 15 residues. The DNA of the CDR3 is TGTGCCAGCACCCACCCTGGGGGGCCGGTCAATGAGCAGTTCTTC. It encodes CASTHPGGPVNEQFF.

This clone turned up a few times. This chain connects TRBV7-2 to TRBJ1-2, with 7 bases aligning to TRBD1. The CDR3 spans 11 residues. Trimming removed 5 bases from V and 13 bases from J; junction bases left unmatched: 7. Germline CDR1 reads SGHTA; CDR2 reads FQGNSA. CDR3 in DNA: TGTGCCAGCAGCCCCGACAGGGCTGGCACCTTC. This codes for CASSPDRAGTF.

The chain carries TRBV9 and TRBJ1-3, with D perhaps matching TRBD1 (5 bases). This CDR3 comprises 17 residues. Trimming left V 2 bases short and J 2 bases short, with 17 bases between. Per germline, CDR1 SGDLS and CDR2 YYNGEE. CDR3: CASSVSPGHGAGNTIYF. In DNA form, the CDR3 reads TGTGCCAGCAGCGTTTCACCTGGACATGGGGCTGGAAACACCATATATTTT.